These T cell receptor beta chains were read from a single sample in a study of blood T cell repertoires in COVID-19. Generated by immunoSEQ multiplex PCR, the TCRdb table keeps only in-frame clones and is missing some. The data contain about 29,000 clones, roughly 80% of them singletons. What was sequenced was peripheral blood. Receptors were obtained from a man older than 75 with active COVID-19. The CDR3 runs from the conserved cysteine through the conserved F or W. A D gene is named only where the DNA matches it firmly.

CDR3 length | J gene | D gene | V gene | CDR3 protein
18 | TRBJ1-1 | TRBD1 | TRBV3-1/TRBV3-2 | CASSRGGQGPIMNTEAFF
16 | TRBJ1-1 | TRBD1 | TRBV29-1 | CSVPQGTGSFVREAFF
13 | TRBJ1-3 | - | TRBV6-5 | CASRAASGNTIYF
13 | TRBJ2-1 | TRBD1 | TRBV6-5 | CASSPDRVNEQFF
15 | TRBJ1-6 | TRBD1 | TRBV7-9 | CASSFGDREFSPLHF
13 | TRBJ1-2 | - | TRBV7-2 | CASSLGFSYGYTF
14 | TRBJ1-1 | - | TRBV6-6 | CASSYSRLNTEAFF
15 | TRBJ2-1 | TRBD1 | TRBV5-6 | CASSLDPGGYNEQFF
15 | TRBJ2-5 | - | TRBV3-1/TRBV3-2 | CASSQRSGGLETQYF
15 | TRBJ2-1 | TRBD2 | TRBV5-6 | CASSLVSGGAYEQFF
15 | TRBJ1-2 | - | TRBV14 | CASSQDVRVGYGYTF
14 | TRBJ2-7 | TRBD1 | TRBV5-1 | CASYRDRSVGEQYF
16 | TRBJ2-1 | TRBD1 | TRBV11-1 | CASSLTGAGSYNEQFF
16 | TRBJ2-6 | - | TRBV7-3 | CASSARGGSGANVLTF
13 | TRBJ1-1 | - | TRBV5-5 | CASSLSGLYEAFF
14 | TRBJ1-5 | - | TRBV6-5 | CASNPAFYYQPQHF
14 | TRBJ1-1 | TRBD1 | TRBV29-1 | CSAGTGTGNTEAFF
16 | TRBJ1-3 | TRBD1 | TRBV7-2 | CASSPPRYRGSHTIYF
16 | TRBJ2-3 | TRBD1 | TRBV5-4 | CASSLGGQGWTDTQYF
14 | TRBJ2-7 | TRBD1 | TRBV19 | CASSPRTGMYEQYF
17 | TRBJ2-7 | TRBD2 | TRBV5-1 | CASTMGLAGGNLYEQYF
13 | TRBJ1-1 | - | TRBV6-5 | CASGDHQGAEAFF
13 | TRBJ1-4 | - | TRBV7-9 | CASSPRQNEKLFF
17 | TRBJ2-5 | TRBD2 | TRBV5-1 | CASKWSSWRGGGETQYF
15 | TRBJ1-4 | TRBD1 | TRBV2 | CASRAGSGGAGELFF
18 | TRBJ1-4 | - | TRBV11-2 | CASSSSAQQYATNEKLFF
17 | TRBJ2-3 | TRBD2 | TRBV5-1 | CASSLWQAGGSTDTQYF
12 | TRBJ2-1 | TRBD2 | TRBV7-2 | CASSPGTTKQFF
17 | TRBJ1-2 | TRBD1 | TRBV28 | CASSLNPGQGHNYGYTF
14 | TRBJ2-2 | - | TRBV10-3 | CAISGLTGTGELFF
14 | TRBJ2-3 | TRBD1 | TRBV19 | CASRTGGGTDTQYF
16 | TRBJ1-2 | - | TRBV25-1 | CASSDRGVRGNYGYTF
14 | TRBJ1-2 | - | TRBV7-9 | CASSFDRSPYGYTF
13 | TRBJ1-1 | - | TRBV7-3 | CASSLASYTEAFF
15 | TRBJ2-2 | TRBD1 | TRBV9 | CASSVSTGVGGELFF
15 | TRBJ2-5 | TRBD2 | TRBV3-1/TRBV3-2 | CASSQVHGGAETQYF
15 | TRBJ1-2 | - | TRBV5-6 | CASSLRQGGYYGYTF
16 | TRBJ2-1 | TRBD2 | TRBV9 | CASSVGSGGIGYEQFF
14 | TRBJ1-2 | - | TRBV10-3 | CAISTGTNLYGYTF
16 | TRBJ1-6 | TRBD1 | TRBV27 | CASSRGQGVRNSPLHF
18 | TRBJ2-6 | TRBD1 | TRBV10-3 | CAIRGQSSLDSGANVLTF
13 | TRBJ1-2 | - | TRBV12-3/TRBV12-4 | CASSFSRVRGYTF
14 | TRBJ2-7 | - | TRBV9 | CASFRDTYSYEQYF
15 | TRBJ2-5 | - | TRBV4-2 | CASSVGGQLQETQYF
12 | TRBJ1-6 | - | TRBV6-5 | CASSYRDSPLHF
16 | TRBJ2-2 | TRBD1 | TRBV30 | CAWSKLGQANTGELFF
14 | TRBJ2-3 | - | TRBV30 | CAWSVSGGTDTQYF
13 | TRBJ1-1 | TRBD1 | TRBV7-3 | CASRQGTNTEAFF
15 | TRBJ2-5 | - | TRBV3-1/TRBV3-2 | CASSQGLALGETQYF